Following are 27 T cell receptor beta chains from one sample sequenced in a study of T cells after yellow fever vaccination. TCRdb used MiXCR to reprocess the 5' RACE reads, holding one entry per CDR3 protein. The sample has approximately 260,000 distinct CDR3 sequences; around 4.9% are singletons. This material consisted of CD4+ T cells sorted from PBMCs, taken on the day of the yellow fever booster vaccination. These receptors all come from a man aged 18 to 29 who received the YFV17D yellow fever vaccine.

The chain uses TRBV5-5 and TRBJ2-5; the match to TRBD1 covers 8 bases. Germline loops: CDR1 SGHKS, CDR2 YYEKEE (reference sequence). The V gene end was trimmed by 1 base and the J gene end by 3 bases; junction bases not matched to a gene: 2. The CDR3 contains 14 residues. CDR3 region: CASSLPTGEETQYF. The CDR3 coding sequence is TGTGCCAGCAGCTTGCCGACAGGGGAAGAGACCCAGTACTTC.

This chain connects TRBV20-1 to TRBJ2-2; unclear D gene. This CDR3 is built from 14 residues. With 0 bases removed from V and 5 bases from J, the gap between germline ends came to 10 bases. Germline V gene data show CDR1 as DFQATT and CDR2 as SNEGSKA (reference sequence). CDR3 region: CSARDPGRTGELFF. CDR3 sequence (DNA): TGCAGTGCTAGAGATCCCGGCCGTACCGGGGAGCTGTTTTTT.

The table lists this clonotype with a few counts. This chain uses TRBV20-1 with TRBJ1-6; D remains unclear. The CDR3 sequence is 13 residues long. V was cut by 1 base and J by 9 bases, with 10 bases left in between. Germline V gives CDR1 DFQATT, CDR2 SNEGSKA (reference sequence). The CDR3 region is CSARVNAGSPLHF. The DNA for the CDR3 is TGCAGTGCTAGAGTCAACGCGGGTTCACCCCTCCACTTT.

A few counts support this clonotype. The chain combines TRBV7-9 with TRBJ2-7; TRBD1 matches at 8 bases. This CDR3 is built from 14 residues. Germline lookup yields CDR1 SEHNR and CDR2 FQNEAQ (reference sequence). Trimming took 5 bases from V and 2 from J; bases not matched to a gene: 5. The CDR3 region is CASSLRQGTYEQYF. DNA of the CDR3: TGTGCCAGCAGCCTACGACAGGGGACCTACGAGCAGTACTTC.

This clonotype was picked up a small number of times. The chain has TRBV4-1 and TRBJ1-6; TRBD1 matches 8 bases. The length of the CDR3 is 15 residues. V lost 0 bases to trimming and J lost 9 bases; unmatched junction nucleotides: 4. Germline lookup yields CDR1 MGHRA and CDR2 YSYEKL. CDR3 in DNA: TGCGCCAGCAGCCAAGATGGACAGGGCAGTTCACCCCTCCACTTT. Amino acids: CASSQDGQGSSPLHF.

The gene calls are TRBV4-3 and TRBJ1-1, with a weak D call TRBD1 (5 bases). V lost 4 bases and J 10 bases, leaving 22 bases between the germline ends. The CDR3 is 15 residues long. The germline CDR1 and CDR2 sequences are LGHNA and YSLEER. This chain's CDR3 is CASSPASGAAEGAFF. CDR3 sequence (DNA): TGCGCCAGCAGCCCCGCCTCTGGGGCAGCCGAGGGAGCTTTCTTT.

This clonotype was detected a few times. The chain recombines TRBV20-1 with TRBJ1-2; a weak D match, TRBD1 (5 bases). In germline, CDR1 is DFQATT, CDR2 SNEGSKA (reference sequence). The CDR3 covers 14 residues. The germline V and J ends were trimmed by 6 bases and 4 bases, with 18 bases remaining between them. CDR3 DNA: TGCAGTGCGAGGGACCTAAACGGGGGCTATGGCTACACCTTC. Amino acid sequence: CSARDLNGGYGYTF.

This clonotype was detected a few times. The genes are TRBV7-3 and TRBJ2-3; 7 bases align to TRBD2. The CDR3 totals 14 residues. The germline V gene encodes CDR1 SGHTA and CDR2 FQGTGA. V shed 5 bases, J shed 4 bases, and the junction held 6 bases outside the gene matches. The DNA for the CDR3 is TGTGCCAGCAGCCCTCTGGGACTACCAGATACGCAGTATTTT. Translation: CASSPLGLPDTQYF.

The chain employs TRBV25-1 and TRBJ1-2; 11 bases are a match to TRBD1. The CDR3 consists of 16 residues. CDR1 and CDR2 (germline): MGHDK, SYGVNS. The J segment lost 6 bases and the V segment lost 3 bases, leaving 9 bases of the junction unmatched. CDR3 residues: CASSDSRDRGFDGYTF. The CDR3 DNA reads TGTGCCAGCAGTGATAGCCGGGACAGGGGGTTTGATGGCTACACCTTC.

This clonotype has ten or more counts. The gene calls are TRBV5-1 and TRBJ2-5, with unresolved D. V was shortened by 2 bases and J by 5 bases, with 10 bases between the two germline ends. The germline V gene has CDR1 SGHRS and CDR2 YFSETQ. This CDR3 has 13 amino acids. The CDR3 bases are TGCGCCAGCAGCTTCATCCCTCTTGAGACCCAGTACTTC. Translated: CASSFIPLETQYF.

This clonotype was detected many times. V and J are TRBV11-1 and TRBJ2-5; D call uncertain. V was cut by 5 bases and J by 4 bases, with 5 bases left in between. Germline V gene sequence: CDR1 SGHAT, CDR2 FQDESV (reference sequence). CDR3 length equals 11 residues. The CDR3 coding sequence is TGTGCCAGCAGCGCTGTAGAGACCCAGTACTTC. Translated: CASSAVETQYF.

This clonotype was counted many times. This CDR3 is CASSGGDSYNSPLHF. CDR3 bases: TGCGCCAGCAGCGGGGGTGACTCCTATAATTCACCCCTCCACTTT. The rearrangement uses TRBV5-1 and TRBJ1-6; D may be TRBD1 (5 bases). The germline gives CDR1 SGHRS, CDR2 YFSETQ. The CDR3 covers 15 residues. V lost 4 bases to trimming and J lost 0 bases, with 8 bases between them. The full variable domain, rest sourced from reference TRBV5-1 and TRBJ1-6, is KAGVTQTPRYLIKTRGQQVTLSCSPISGHRSVSWYQQTPGQGLQFLFEYFSETQRNKGNFPGRFSGRQFSNSRSEMNVSTLELGDSALYLCASSGGDSYNSPLHFGNGTRLTVT.

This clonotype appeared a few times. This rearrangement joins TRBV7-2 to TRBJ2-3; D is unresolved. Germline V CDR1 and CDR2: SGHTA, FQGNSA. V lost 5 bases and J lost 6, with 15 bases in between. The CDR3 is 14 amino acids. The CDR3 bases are TGTGCCAGCAGCCAGGTTAGAGCGTTGGATACGCAGTATTTT. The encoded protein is CASSQVRALDTQYF. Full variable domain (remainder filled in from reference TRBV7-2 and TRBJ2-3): GAGVSQSPSNKVTEKGKDVELRCDPISGHTALYWYRQSLGQGLEFLIYFQGNSAPDKSGLPSDRFSAERTGGSVSTLTIQRTQQEDSAVYLCASSQVRALDTQYFGPGTRLTVL.

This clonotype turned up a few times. The CDR3 DNA follows: TGTGCCAGCAGTGCTCAAGGGAACGAGCAGTACTTC. The encoded protein is CASSAQGNEQYF. This rearrangement joins TRBV6-1 to TRBJ2-7; D remains ambiguous. The V end was cut by 4 bases, the J end by 5 bases, with 9 bases between. Germline CDR1 MNHNS, CDR2 SASEGT. The CDR3 extends over 12 amino acids.

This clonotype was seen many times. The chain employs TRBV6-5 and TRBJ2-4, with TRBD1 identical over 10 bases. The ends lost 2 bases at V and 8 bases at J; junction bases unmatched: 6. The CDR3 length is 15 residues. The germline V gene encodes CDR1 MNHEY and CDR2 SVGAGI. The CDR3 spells CASSYTGTGEHIQYF. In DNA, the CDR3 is TGTGCCAGCAGTTACACTGGGACAGGGGAGCACATTCAGTACTTC.

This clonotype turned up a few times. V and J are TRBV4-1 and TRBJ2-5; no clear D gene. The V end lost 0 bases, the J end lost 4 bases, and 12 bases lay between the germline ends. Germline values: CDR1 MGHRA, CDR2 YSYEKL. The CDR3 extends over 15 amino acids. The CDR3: CASSQDGPGRETQYF. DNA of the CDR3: TGCGCCAGCAGCCAAGATGGGCCAGGACGAGAGACCCAGTACTTC.

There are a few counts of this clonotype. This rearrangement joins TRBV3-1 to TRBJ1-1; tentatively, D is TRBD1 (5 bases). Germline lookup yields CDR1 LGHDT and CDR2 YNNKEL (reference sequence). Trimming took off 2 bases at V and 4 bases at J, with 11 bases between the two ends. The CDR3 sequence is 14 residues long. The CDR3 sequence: CASSQLGGGTEAFF. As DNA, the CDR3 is TGTGCCAGCAGCCAATTGGGGGGGGGCACTGAAGCTTTCTTT.

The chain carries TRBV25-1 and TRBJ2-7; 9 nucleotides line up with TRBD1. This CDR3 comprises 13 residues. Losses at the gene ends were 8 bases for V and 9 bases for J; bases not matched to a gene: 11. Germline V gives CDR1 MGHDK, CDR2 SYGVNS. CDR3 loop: CASPDRGKEVQYV. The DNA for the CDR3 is TGTGCCAGCCCGGACAGGGGTAAGGAAGTGCAGTACGTC.

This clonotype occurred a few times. The CDR3 DNA reads TGCGCCAGCAGCTCCCGACAGGGTGCTAATCAGCAGTACTTC. Its protein is CASSSRQGANQQYF. The gene calls are TRBV5-1 and TRBJ2-7; 7 positions match TRBD1. The CDR3 contains 14 residues. Germline V gives CDR1 SGHRS, CDR2 YFSETQ. The junction had 11 bases not matched to a gene; V was cut back by 3 bases and J by 8 bases.

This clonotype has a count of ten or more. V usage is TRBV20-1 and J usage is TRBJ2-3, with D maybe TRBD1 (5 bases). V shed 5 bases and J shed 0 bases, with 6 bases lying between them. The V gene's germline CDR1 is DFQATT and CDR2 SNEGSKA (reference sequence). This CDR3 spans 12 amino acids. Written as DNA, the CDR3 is TGCAGTGCTGGGGCTAGCACAGATACGCAGTATTTT. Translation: CSAGASTDTQYF.

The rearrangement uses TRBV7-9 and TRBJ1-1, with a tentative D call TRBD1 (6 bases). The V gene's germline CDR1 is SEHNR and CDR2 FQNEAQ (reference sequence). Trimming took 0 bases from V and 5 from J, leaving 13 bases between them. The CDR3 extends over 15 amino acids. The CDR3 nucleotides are TGTGCCAGCAGCTTAGCCTGGGGGGCAGAAACTGAAGCTTTCTTT. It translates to CASSLAWGAETEAFF.

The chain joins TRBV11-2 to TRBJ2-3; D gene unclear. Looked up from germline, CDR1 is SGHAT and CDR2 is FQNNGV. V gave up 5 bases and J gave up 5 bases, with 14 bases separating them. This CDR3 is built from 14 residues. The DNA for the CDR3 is TGTGCCAGCAGCGACCGGGCGTATGGAGATACGCAGTATTTT. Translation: CASSDRAYGDTQYF.

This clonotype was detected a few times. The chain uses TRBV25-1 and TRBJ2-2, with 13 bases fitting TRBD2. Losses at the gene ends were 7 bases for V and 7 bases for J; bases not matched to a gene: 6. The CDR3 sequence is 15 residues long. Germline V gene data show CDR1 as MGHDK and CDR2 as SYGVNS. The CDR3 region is CASTRTSGGLGELFF. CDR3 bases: TGTGCCAGCACCAGGACTAGCGGGGGCCTCGGGGAGCTGTTTTTT.

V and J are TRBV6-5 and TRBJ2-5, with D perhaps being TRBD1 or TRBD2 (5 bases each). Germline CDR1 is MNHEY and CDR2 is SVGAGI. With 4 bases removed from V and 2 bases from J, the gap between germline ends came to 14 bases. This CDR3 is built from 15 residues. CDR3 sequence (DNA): TGTGCCAGCAGTTGGGGACGACAGATACAAGAGACCCAGTACTTC. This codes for CASSWGRQIQETQYF.

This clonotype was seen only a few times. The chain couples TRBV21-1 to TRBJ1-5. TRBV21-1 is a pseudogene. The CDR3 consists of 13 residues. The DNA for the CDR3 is TGTGCCATCCTCCGGACGGATTATCAGCCCCAGCATTTT. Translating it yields CAILRTDYQPQHF.

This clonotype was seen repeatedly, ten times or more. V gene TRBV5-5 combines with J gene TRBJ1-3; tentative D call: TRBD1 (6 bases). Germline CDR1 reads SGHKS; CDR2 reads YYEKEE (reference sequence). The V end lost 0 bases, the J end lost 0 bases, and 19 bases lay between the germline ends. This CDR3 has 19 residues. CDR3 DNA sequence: TGTGCCAGCAGCTTGGAGGGATCCCCCCAGGGGACCTCTGGAAACACCATATATTTT. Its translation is CASSLEGSPQGTSGNTIYF.

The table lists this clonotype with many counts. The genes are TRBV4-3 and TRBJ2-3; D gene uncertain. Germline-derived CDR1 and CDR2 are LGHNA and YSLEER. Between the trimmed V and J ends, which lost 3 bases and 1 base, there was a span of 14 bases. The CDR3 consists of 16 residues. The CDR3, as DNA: TGCGCCAGCAGCCACGATAGCAGCACTGGCACAGATACGCAGTATTTT. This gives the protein CASSHDSSTGTDTQYF.